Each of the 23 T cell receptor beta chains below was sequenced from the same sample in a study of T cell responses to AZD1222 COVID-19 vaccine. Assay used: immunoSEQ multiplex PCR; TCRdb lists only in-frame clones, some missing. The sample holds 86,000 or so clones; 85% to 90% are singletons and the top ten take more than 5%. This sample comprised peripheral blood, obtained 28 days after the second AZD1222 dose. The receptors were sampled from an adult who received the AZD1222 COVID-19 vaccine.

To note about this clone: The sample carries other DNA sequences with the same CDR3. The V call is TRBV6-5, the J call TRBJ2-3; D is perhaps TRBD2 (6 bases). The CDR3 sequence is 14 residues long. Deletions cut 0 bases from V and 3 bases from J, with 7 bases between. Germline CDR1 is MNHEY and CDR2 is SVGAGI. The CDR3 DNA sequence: TGTGCCAGCAGTTACTCGGAGGGGACAGATACGCAGTATTTT. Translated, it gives CASSYSEGTDTQYF.

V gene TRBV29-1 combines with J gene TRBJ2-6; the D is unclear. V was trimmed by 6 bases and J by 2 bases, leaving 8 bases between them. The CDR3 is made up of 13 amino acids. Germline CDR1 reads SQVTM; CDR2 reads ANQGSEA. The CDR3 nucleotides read TGCAGCGTGACGGGTACTGGGGCCAACGTCCTGACTTTC. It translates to CSVTGTGANVLTF. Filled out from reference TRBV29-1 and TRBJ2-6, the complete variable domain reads SAVISQKPSRDICQRGTSLTIQCQVDSQVTMMFWYRQQPGQSLTLIATANQGSEATYESGFVIDKFPISRPNLTFSTLTVSNMSPEDSSIYLCSVTGTGANVLTFGAGSRLTVL.

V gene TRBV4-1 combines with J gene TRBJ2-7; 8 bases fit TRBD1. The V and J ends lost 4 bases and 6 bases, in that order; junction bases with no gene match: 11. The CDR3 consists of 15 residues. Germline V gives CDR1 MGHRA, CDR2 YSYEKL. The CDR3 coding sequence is TGCGCCAGCAGCCCCTCCGGGACAGGAGTGGGCGAGCAGTACTTC. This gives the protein CASSPSGTGVGEQYF.

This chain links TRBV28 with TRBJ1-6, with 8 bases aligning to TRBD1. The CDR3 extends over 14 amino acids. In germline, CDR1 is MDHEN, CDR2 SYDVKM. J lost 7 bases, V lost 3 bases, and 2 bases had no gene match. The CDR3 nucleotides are TGTGCCAGCAGTTTGACAGGGGCCAATTCACCCCTCCACTTT. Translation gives CASSLTGANSPLHF.

The CDR3 coding sequence is TGTGCCAGCGAGGAAGGTGGCGAGCAGTACTTC. This encodes CASEEGGEQYF. This chain connects TRBV2 to TRBJ2-7; no reliable D call. CDR3 length: 11 residues. V was pared by 8 bases and J by 6 bases, with 11 bases between. Germline V lookup: CDR1 SNHLY, CDR2 FYNNEI.

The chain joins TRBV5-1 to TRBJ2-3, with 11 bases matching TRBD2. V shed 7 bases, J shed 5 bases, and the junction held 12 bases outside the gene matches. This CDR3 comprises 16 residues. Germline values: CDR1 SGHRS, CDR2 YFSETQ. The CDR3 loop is CASGDGTSGGGDTQYF. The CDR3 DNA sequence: TGCGCCAGCGGAGACGGGACTAGCGGAGGGGGAGATACGCAGTATTTT.

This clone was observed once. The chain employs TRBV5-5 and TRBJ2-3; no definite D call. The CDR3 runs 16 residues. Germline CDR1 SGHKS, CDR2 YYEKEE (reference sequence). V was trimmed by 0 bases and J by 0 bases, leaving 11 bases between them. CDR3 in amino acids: CASSLVGYDSTDTQYF. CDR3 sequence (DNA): TGTGCCAGCAGCTTGGTCGGGTATGATAGCACAGATACGCAGTATTTT.

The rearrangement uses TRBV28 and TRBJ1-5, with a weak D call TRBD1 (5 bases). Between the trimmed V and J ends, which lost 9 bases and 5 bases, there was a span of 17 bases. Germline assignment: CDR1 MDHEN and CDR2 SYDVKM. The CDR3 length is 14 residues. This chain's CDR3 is CASGMRGDYQPQHF. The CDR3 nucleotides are TGTGCCAGTGGGATGCGGGGGGACTATCAGCCCCAGCATTTT. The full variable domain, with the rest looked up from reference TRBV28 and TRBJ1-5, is DVKVTQSSRYLVKRTGEKVFLECVQDMDHENMFWYRQDPGLGLRLIYFSYDVKMKEKGDIPEGYSVSREKKERFSLILESASTNQTSMYLCASGMRGDYQPQHFGDGTRLSIL.

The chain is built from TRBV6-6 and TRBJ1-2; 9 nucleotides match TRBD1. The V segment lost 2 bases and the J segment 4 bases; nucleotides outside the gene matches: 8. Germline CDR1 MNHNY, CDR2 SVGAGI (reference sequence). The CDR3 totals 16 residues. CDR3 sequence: CASSYGTGTGIYGYTF. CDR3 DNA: TGTGCCAGCAGTTACGGGACAGGGACGGGAATCTATGGCTACACCTTC.

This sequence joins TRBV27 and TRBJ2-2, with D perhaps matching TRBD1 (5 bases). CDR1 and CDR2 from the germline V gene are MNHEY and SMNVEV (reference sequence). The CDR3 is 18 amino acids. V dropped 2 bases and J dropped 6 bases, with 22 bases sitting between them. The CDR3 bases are TGTGCCAGCAGTTTACCGAGACCCTCTACAGGAGACGCCGGGGAGCTGTTTTTT. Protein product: CASSLPRPSTGDAGELFF.

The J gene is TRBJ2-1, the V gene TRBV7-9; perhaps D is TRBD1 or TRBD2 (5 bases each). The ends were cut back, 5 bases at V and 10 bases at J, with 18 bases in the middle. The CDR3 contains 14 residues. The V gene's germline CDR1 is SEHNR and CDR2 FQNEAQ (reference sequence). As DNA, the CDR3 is TGTGCCAGCAGCATGGGACCCCTCGGATCGGAGCAGTTCTTC. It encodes CASSMGPLGSEQFF.

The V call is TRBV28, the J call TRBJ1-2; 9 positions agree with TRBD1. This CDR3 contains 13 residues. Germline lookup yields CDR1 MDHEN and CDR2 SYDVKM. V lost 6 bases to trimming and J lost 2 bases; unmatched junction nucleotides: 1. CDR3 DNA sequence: TGTGCCAGCAGGGGGACAGGGAACTATGGCTACACCTTC. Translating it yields CASRGTGNYGYTF.

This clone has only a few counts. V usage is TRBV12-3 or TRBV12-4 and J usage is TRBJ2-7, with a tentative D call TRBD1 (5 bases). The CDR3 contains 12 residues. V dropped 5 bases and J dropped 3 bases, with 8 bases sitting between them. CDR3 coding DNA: TGTGCCAGCAGTCCAAGGGGCTACGAGCAGTACTTC. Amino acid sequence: CASSPRGYEQYF.

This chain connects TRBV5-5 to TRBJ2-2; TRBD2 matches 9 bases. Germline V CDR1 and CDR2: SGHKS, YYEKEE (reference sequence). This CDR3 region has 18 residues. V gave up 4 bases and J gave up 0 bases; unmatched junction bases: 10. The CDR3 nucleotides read TGTGCCAGCAGCCCCCGGGGTAGCGGGGGTGCGAACACCGGGGAGCTGTTTTTT. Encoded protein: CASSPRGSGGANTGELFF.

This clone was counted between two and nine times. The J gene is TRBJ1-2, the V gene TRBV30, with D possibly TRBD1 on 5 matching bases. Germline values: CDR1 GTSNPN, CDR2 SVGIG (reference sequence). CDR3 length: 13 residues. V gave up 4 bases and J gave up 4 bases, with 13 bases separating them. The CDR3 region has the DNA TGTGCCTGGACCGTTGGGGGACTCTATGGCTACACCTTC. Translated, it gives CAWTVGGLYGYTF.

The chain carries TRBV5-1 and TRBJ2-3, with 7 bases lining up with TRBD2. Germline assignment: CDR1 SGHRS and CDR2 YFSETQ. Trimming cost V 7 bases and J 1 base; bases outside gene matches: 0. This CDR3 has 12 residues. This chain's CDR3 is CASGGGTDTQYF. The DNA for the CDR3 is TGCGCCAGCGGGGGGGGCACAGATACGCAGTATTTT.

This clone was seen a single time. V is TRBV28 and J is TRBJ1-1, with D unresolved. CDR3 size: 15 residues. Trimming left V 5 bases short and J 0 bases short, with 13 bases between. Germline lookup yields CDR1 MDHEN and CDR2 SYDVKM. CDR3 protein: CASSPGWVLNTEAFF. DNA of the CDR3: TGTGCCAGCAGTCCCGGGTGGGTACTGAACACTGAAGCTTTCTTT.

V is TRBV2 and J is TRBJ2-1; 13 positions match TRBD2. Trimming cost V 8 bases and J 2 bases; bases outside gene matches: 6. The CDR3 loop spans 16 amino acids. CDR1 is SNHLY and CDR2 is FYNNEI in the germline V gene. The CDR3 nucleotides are TGTGCCAGCCGTCAACTAGCGGGAGGGACCTACAATGAGCAGTTCTTC. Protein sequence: CASRQLAGGTYNEQFF. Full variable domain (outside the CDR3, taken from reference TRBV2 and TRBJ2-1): EPEVTQTPSHQVTQMGQEVILRCVPISNHLYFYWYRQILGQKVEFLVSFYNNEISEKSEIFDDQFSVERPDGSNFTLKIRSTKLEDSAMYFCASRQLAGGTYNEQFFGPGTRLTVL.

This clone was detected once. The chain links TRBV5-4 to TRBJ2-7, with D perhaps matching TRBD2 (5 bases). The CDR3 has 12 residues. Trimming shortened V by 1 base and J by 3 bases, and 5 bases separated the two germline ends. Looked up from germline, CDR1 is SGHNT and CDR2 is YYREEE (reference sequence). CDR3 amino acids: CASSLRDYEQYF. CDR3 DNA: TGTGCCAGCAGCTTGCGGGACTACGAGCAGTACTTC. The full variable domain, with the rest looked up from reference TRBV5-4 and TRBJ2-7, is ETGVTQSPTHLIKTRGQQVTLRCSSQSGHNTVSWYQQALGQGPQFIFQYYREEENGRGNFPPRFSGLQFPNYSSELNVNALELDDSALYLCASSLRDYEQYFGPGTRLTVT.

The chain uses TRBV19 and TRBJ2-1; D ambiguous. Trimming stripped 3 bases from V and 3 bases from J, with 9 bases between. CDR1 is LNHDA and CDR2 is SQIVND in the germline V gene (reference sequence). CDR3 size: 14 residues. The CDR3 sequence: CASSMTHLYNEQFF. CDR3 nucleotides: TGTGCCAGTAGTATGACACACCTCTACAATGAGCAGTTCTTC.

CDR3 sequence (DNA): TGTGCCAGCAGCTTAACGGCGGGGGACACAAACTATGGCTACACCTTC. It encodes CASSLTAGDTNYGYTF. The chain uses TRBV7-3 and TRBJ1-2; perhaps TRBD1 as D (6 bases). V was trimmed by 0 bases and J by 2 bases, leaving 13 bases between them. CDR3 length equals 16 residues. Germline-derived CDR1 and CDR2 are SGHTA and FQGTGA.

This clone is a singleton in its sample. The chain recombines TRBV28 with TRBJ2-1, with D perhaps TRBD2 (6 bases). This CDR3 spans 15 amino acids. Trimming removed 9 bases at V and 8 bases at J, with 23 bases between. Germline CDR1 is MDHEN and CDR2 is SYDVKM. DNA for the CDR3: TGTGCCAGTCCCCCTGGGGCTAGCGTCCTCGATGAGCAGTTCTTC. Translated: CASPPGASVLDEQFF.

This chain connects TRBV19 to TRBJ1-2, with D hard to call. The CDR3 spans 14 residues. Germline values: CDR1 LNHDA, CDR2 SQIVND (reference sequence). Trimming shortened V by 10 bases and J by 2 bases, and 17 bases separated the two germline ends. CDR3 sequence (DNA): TGTGCCATTAGCCCGGTATTTCGCAACTATGGCTACACCTTC. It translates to CAISPVFRNYGYTF.